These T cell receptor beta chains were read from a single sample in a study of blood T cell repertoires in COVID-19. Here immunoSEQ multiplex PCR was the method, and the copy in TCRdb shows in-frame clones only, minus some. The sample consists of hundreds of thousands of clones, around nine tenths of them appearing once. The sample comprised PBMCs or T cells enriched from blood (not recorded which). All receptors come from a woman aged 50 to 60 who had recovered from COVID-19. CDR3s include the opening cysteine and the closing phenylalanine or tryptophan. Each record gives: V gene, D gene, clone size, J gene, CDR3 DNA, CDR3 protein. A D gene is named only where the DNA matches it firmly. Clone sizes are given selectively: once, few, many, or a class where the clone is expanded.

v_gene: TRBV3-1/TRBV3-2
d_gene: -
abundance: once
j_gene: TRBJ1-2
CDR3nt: TGTGCCAGCAGCCAGGCATATAACTATGGCTACACCTTC
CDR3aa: CASSQAYNYGYTF

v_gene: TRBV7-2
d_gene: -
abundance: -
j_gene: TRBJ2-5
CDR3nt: TGTGCCAGCAGCTTAATGAGGGTCCAAGAGACCCAGTACTTC
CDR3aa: CASSLMRVQETQYF

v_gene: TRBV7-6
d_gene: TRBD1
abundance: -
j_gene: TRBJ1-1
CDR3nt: TGTGCCAGCAGCTTAGAACAGGGGAAGCTTGACGGGGGAACTGAATCCATGTGGGAAGCTTTCTTT
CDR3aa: CASSLEQGKLDGGTESMWEAFF

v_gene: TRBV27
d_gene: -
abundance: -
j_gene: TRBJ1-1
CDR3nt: TGTGCCAGCAGCCCAGGGGTAGGGATTATGAACACTGAAGCTTTCTTT
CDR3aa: CASSPGVGIMNTEAFF

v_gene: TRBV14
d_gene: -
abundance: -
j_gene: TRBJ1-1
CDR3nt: TGTGCCAGCAGCCAAGATCCTTCAGGGCCTAACATGAACACTGAAGCTTTCTTT
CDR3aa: CASSQDPSGPNMNTEAFF

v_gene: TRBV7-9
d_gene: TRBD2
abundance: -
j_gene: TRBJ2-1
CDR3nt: TGTGCCAGCAGCTTCCCGAGGACTAGCGGGAGCTCCTACAATGAGCAGTTCTTC
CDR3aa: CASSFPRTSGSSYNEQFF

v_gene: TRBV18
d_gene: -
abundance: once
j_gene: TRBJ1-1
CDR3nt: TGTGCCAGCTCACCGGGAGTGGAGGGAACTTTCTTT
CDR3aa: CASSPGVEGTFF

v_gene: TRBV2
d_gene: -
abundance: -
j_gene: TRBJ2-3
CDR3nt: TGTGCCAGCAGTCCCCAGGGCCTTCTGGGGATTAATACGCAGTATTTT
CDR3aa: CASSPQGLLGINTQYF

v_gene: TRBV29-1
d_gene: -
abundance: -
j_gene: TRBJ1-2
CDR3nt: TGCAGCGCCACAACAGGGAGTGGCTACACCTTC
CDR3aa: CSATTGSGYTF

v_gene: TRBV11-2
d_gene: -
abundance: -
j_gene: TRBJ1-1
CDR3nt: TGTGCCAGCAGCTTTGGCAGGGGGAACACTGAAGCTTTCTTT
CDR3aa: CASSFGRGNTEAFF

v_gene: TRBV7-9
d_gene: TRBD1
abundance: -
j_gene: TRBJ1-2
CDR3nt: TGTGCCAGCGGGATAGAGGGCTCCGGGACAGCTTATGGCTACACCTTC
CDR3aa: CASGIEGSGTAYGYTF

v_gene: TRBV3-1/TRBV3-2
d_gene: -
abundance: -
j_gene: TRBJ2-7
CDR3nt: TGTGCCAGCACTCAGGGATCGGCGCCTTACGAGCAGTACTTC
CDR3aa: CASTQGSAPYEQYF

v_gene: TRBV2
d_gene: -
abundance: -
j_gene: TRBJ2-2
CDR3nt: TGTGCCAGCAGTGACCAGAACACCGGGGAGCTGTTTTTT
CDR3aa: CASSDQNTGELFF

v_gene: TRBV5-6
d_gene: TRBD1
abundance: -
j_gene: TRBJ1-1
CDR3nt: TGTGCCAGCAGCTTGCTTCGGGACAGGAAATCTGAAGCTTTCTTT
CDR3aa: CASSLLRDRKSEAFF

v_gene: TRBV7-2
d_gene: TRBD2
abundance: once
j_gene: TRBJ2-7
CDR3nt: TGTGCCAGCAGCACACCCCCGGGGGGCGAGCAGTACTTC
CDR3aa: CASSTPPGGEQYF

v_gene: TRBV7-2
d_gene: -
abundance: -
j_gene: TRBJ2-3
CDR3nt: TGTGCCAGCAGCCCGCCGAACTTAGATACGCAGTATTTT
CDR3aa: CASSPPNLDTQYF

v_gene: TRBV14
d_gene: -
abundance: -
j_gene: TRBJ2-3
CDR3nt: TGTGCCAGCAGCCAGTTCCAGGGTGTTGGAGATACGCAGTATTTT
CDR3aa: CASSQFQGVGDTQYF

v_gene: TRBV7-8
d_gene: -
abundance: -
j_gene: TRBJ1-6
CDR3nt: TGTGCCAGCAGCTCGAGTGATGTCAGGTCGCATTCACCCCTCCACTTT
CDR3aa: CASSSSDVRSHSPLHF

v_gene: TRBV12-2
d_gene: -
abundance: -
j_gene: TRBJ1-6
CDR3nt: TGTGCAAGTCGCTTTCACATAGGACAGATCTTGAGCTCCTATAATTCACCCCTCCACTTT
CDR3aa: CASRFHIGQILSSYNSPLHF

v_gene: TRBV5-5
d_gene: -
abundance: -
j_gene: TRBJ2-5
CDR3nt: TGTGCCAGCAGCTTCAGTCAGGGGGAGACCCAGTACTTC
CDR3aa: CASSFSQGETQYF

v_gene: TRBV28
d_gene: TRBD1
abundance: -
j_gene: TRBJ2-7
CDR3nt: TGTGCCAGCAGCTCCGGGACAGGGTCCGAGCAGTACTTC
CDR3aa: CASSSGTGSEQYF

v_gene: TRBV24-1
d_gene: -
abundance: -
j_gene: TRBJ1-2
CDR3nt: TGTGCCACCAGTGACTCTACCACGCTCTATGGCTACACCTTC
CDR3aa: CATSDSTTLYGYTF

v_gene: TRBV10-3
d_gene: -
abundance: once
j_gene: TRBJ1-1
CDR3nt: TGTGCCATCAGTGAGTTCCGGGAGAGAGAGACTGAAGCTTTCTTT
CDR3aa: CAISEFRERETEAFF

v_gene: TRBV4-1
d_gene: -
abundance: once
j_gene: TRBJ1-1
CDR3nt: TGCGCCAGCAGCCGACGTTTGAGGACTGAAGCTTTCTTT
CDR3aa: CASSRRLRTEAFF

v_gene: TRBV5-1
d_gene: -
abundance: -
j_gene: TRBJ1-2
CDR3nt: TGCGCCAGCAGCTTCGACAGTGTTCCAAATGGCTACACCTTC
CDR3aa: CASSFDSVPNGYTF

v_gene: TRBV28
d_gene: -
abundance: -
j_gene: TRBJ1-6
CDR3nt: TGTGCCGGGTCGCGGGAAAATAATTCACCCCTCCACTTT
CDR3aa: CAGSRENNSPLHF

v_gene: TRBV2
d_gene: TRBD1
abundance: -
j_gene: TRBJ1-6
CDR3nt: TGTGCCAGCAGTCAGGACAGGGGGAGCTCCTATAATTCACCCCTCCACTTT
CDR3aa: CASSQDRGSSYNSPLHF

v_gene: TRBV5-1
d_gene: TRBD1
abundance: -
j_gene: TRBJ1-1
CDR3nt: TGCGCCAGCAGCTCGGGCGGGACAGCCATGAACACTGAAGCTTTCTTT
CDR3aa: CASSSGGTAMNTEAFF

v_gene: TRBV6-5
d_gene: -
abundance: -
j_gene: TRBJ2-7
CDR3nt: TGTGCCAGCAGTCGCTCCGATAGCAACGCCTACGAGCAGTACTTC
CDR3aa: CASSRSDSNAYEQYF

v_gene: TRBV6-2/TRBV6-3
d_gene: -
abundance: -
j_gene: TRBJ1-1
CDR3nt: TGTGCCAGCAGTTACCTGGGATCTACGGGGTCAGCTTTCTTT
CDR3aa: CASSYLGSTGSAFF

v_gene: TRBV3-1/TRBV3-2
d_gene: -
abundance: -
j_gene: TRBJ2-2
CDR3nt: TGTGCCAGCAGCCAAGGTAGCAGGGCCACCGGGGAGCTGTTTTTT
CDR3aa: CASSQGSRATGELFF

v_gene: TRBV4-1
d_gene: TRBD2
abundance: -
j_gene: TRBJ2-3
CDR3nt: TGCGCCAGCGGGGGACTAGCGGGGAGCAGCACAGATACGCAGTATTTT
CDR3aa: CASGGLAGSSTDTQYF

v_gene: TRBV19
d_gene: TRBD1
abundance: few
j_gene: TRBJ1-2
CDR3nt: TGTGCCAGTAGTATCTGGCGACAGGGGAGCTATGGCTACACCTTC
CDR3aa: CASSIWRQGSYGYTF

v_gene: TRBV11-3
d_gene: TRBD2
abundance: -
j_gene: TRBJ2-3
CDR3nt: TGTGCCAGCAGCTTCGGTGGGACTAGCGGAAAAAGCACAGATACGCAGTATTTT
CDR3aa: CASSFGGTSGKSTDTQYF

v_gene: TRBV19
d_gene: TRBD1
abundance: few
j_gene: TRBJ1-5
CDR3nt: TGTGCCAGTAGTTTGACAGGGATTTGGGGACAGCCCCAGCATTTT
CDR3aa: CASSLTGIWGQPQHF

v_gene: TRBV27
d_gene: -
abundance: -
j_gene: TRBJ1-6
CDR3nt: TGTGCCAGCAGTCCGGACAGATTCTCCTATAATTCACCCCTCCACTTT
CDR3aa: CASSPDRFSYNSPLHF

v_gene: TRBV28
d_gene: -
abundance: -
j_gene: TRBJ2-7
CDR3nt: TGTGCCAGCAGTTTCTGGGCAACGTCCTACGAGCAGTACTTC
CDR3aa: CASSFWATSYEQYF

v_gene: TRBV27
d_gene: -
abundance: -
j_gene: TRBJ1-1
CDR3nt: TGTGCCAGCAGTTTATCGGGCAGGAACACTGAAGCTTTCTTT
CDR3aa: CASSLSGRNTEAFF

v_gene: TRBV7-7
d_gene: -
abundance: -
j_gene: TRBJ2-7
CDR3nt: TGTGCTAGCAGCTCTTCCGGGGTAGGCGAGCAGTACTTC
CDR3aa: CASSSSGVGEQYF

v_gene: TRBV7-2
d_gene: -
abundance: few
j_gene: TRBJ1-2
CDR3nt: TGTGCCAGCAGCCCGAGCGGCCACCTCTATGGCTACACCTTC
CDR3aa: CASSPSGHLYGYTF